The rows below give T cell receptor beta chains drawn from one sample of a study of T-cell memory formation after mild COVID-19. A single record per CDR3 protein comes from TCRdb applying MiXCR to the 5' RACE reads. Here the sample spans under 350,000 distinct CDR3 sequences, around 15% being singletons. The sequencing input was PBMCs or a T cell subset sorted from them (not recorded which). Receptors originate from a man aged 18-30 years who had mild COVID-19 (a few samples of this study predate the infection). Cell type and time point are not known. CDR3s include the opening cysteine and the closing phenylalanine or tryptophan. The order of the fields is V gene, CDR3 protein.

V gene: TRBV6-6; CDR3 protein: CASSYGTSNTEAFF
V gene: TRBV6-2/TRBV6-3; CDR3 protein: CASTYNSGTGVSSNQPQHF
V gene: TRBV11-2; CDR3 protein: CASSLVGGSLTTDTQYF
V gene: TRBV12-3/TRBV12-4; CDR3 protein: CASSPGTTTYEQYF
V gene: TRBV4-1; CDR3 protein: CASSQERLADTGELFF
V gene: TRBV4-2; CDR3 protein: CASSHRGQPQHF
V gene: TRBV24-1; CDR3 protein: CATSETGEPNEQFF
V gene: TRBV7-2; CDR3 protein: CASSAPGQGGQPQHF
V gene: TRBV7-9; CDR3 protein: CASSRRVGTGNSPLHF
V gene: TRBV7-2; CDR3 protein: CASRMGGAAYEQYF
V gene: TRBV7-2; CDR3 protein: CASSSRLAGVRETQYF
V gene: TRBV19; CDR3 protein: CASLQGGENIQYF
V gene: TRBV11-2; CDR3 protein: CASSGGGGKLFF
V gene: TRBV12-3/TRBV12-4; CDR3 protein: CASSFRGGAYEQFF
V gene: TRBV4-2; CDR3 protein: CASSQDRTNTEAFF
V gene: TRBV7-3; CDR3 protein: CASSLNAGTNTGELFF
V gene: TRBV5-1; CDR3 protein: CASSLQGTSVETQYF
V gene: TRBV5-1; CDR3 protein: CASSSVRRDTQYF
V gene: TRBV11-2; CDR3 protein: CASSLGQRGGNEQFF
V gene: TRBV18; CDR3 protein: CASSPGVPGSGANVLTF
V gene: TRBV27; CDR3 protein: CASSVRREETQYF
V gene: TRBV4-1; CDR3 protein: CASSQDRQGSYEQYF
V gene: TRBV5-1; CDR3 protein: CASSTGLAGRFQETQYF
V gene: TRBV3-1; CDR3 protein: CASSQFLGVEQFF
V gene: TRBV19; CDR3 protein: CASSPTGTRRNSPLHF
V gene: TRBV6-4; CDR3 protein: CASSDEGRTSGVNEQFF
V gene: TRBV29-1; CDR3 protein: CSVDDRVNTEAFF
V gene: TRBV6-5; CDR3 protein: CASSNLGSPGSGNTIYF
V gene: TRBV6-5; CDR3 protein: CASSYSRVPSLGANVLTF
V gene: TRBV15; CDR3 protein: CATGGHQPQHF
V gene: TRBV6-6; CDR3 protein: CASRSLGTGTYF
V gene: TRBV5-1; CDR3 protein: CASSLANPLYGYTF
V gene: TRBV5-1; CDR3 protein: CASSWGQAREKLFF
V gene: TRBV6-5; CDR3 protein: CASTADRYNQPQHF
V gene: TRBV5-6; CDR3 protein: CASSTTGVKRDNEQFF
V gene: TRBV7-3; CDR3 protein: CASGDTANTEAFF
V gene: TRBV7-8; CDR3 protein: CASSSQPSPLHF
V gene: TRBV25-1; CDR3 protein: CASSTPGQGSGDTEAFF